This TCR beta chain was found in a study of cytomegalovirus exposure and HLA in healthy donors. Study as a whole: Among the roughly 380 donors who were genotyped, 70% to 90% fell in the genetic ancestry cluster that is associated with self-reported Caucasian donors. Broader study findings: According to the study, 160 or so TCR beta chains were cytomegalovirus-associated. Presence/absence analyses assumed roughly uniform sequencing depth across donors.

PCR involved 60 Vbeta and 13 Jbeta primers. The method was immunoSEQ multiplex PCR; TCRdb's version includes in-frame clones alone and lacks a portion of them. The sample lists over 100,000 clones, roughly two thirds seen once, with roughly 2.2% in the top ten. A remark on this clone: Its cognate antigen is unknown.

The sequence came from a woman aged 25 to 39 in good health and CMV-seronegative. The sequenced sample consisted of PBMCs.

The CDR3 spells CASSLGGSLVEAFF. The CDR3 DNA follows: TGTGCCAGCAGCTTAGGAGGGAGTCTCGTTGAAGCTTTCTTT. The gene calls are TRBV7-9 and TRBJ1-1; D remains ambiguous. The CDR3 spans 14 residues. Germline V lookup: CDR1 SEHNR, CDR2 FQNEAQ (reference sequence). V lost 1 base, J lost 7 bases, and 13 bases lay in between.